Following are 10 T cell receptor beta chains from one sample sequenced in a study of shared clonotypes between healthy human individuals. Using immunoSEQ multiplex PCR, the repertoire was profiled, and TCRdb retains in-frame clones only, with some absent. The profile shows over 2 million clones, 95% of them singletons. Input material: naive CD4+ T cells sorted from blood. Subset given: CD45RA+ positively selected. The source is a man aged 18 to 29 in good health.

The chain joins TRBV30 to TRBJ2-2; 8 positions agree with TRBD1. The CDR3 is 13 amino acids. Trimming removed 3 bases from V and 5 bases from J; junction bases left unmatched: 2. Germline CDR1 and CDR2: GTSNPN and SVGIG (reference sequence). The CDR3 reads CAWRTGATGELFF. The DNA of the CDR3 is TGTGCCTGGAGGACAGGGGCGACCGGGGAGCTGTTTTTT.

This clone was seen once. This chain uses TRBV9 with TRBJ1-5, with D tentatively TRBD1 (6 bases). CDR1 and CDR2 (germline): SGDLS, YYNGEE. The CDR3 sequence is 14 residues long. Trimming removed 3 bases at V and 1 base at J, with 8 bases between. CDR3 bases: TGTGCCAGCAGCGGGGGACACAGCAATCAGCCCCAGCATTTT. Translated: CASSGGHSNQPQHF.

The rearrangement joins TRBV5-3 to TRBJ2-1, with 8 positions matching TRBD2. TRBV5-3 is annotated as an ORF whose role is uncertain. CDR3 length: 17 residues. After removal of 5 bases from V and 0 bases from J, the junction contained 10 bases not matched to a gene. The chain's CDR3 is CARRPFSGIRSYNEQFF. CDR3 nucleotide sequence: TGTGCCAGAAGACCATTTAGCGGGATACGCTCCTACAATGAGCAGTTCTTC.

This clone came up once. This chain joins TRBV11-1 and TRBJ2-7, with D possibly TRBD1 on 6 matching bases. Germline V lookup: CDR1 SGHAT, CDR2 FQDESV (reference sequence). Trimming took off 3 bases at V and 1 base at J, with 10 bases between the two ends. The CDR3 is 14 residues long. CDR3 nucleotides: TGTGCCAGCAGCTTGTGGCAGGGGTCCTACGAGCAGTACTTC. It encodes CASSLWQGSYEQYF.

The chain is built from TRBV10-3 and TRBJ2-1, with 9 bases identical to TRBD2. Germline V gives CDR1 ENHRY, CDR2 SYGVKD. Trimming took 8 bases from V and 7 from J; bases not matched to a gene: 3. This CDR3 has 12 amino acids. The CDR3 coding sequence is TGTGCCATCGGCGGGAGGGAGAATGAGCAGTTCTTC. Protein product: CAIGGRENEQFF.

This sequence joins TRBV5-1 and TRBJ2-7; the match to TRBD1 covers 10 bases. J lost 6 bases, V lost 5 bases, and 8 bases had no gene match. The germline CDR1 and CDR2 sequences are SGHRS and YFSETQ. The CDR3 has 14 residues. CDR3 region: CASRTGTGEREQYF. The CDR3 coding sequence is TGCGCCAGCAGGACCGGGACAGGGGAACGCGAGCAGTACTTC.

CDR3 amino acids: CASRAQGVRGGYTF. The CDR3 region has the DNA TGTGCCAGCAGGGCACAGGGGGTGCGGGGTGGCTACACCTTC. The chain employs TRBV2 and TRBJ1-2; 8 nucleotides match TRBD1. Germline-derived CDR1 and CDR2 are SNHLY and FYNNEI. This CDR3 comprises 14 residues. Trimming at V came to 6 bases and at J to 7 bases, leaving 10 bases not matched to a gene.

On this clone itself: The sample contains more than one DNA sequence encoding this CDR3. This chain links TRBV5-1 with TRBJ1-1, with D possibly matching TRBD1 (6 bases). The CDR3 is 14 residues long. The germline CDR1 and CDR2 sequences are SGHRS and YFSETQ. V gave up 4 bases and J gave up 2 bases, with 12 bases separating them. The CDR3 region has the DNA TGCGCCAGCAGCAGTGGACAGATCAACACTGAAGCTTTCTTT. Amino acid sequence: CASSSGQINTEAFF.

The sample holds one count of this clone. The chain recombines TRBV4-1 with TRBJ2-7; weak D call: TRBD2 (6 bases). The V and J ends lost 4 bases and 3 bases respectively, with 16 bases between them. The CDR3 is made up of 15 amino acids. The germline V gene has CDR1 MGHRA and CDR2 YSYEKL. The CDR3 DNA follows: TGCGCCAGCAGCCCGCGTGGAGGGGAAGTCTACGAGCAGTACTTC. Translated: CASSPRGGEVYEQYF.

The chain joins TRBV11-2 to TRBJ2-2; D not resolved. Germline CDR1 SGHAT, CDR2 FQNNGV. This CDR3 contains 15 residues. Trimming took 0 bases from V and 4 from J, leaving 9 bases between them. The CDR3 DNA sequence: TGTGCCAGCAGCTTAGAGGGGTTTAGCACCGGGGAGCTGTTTTTT. As protein: CASSLEGFSTGELFF.